Shown below are 18 T cell receptor beta chains from a single sample sequenced in a study of cytomegalovirus exposure and HLA in healthy donors. 60 Vbeta and 13 Jbeta primers were used in PCR. Libraries were prepared by immunoSEQ multiplex PCR; TCRdb keeps only in-frame clonotypes and omits some of them. The sample lists 55,000 to 70,000 clones; about 61% were seen once. Source material: PBMCs. The source of these receptors is a woman between 45 and 65 years old in good health and CMV-seronegative.

In this sample, this clone turned up a few times. The rearrangement links TRBV6-5 to TRBJ1-1; possible D gene TRBD1, 5 bases. The V and J ends lost 2 bases and 5 bases respectively, with 12 bases between them. CDR1 MNHEY and CDR2 SVGAGI come from the germline V gene. The CDR3 length is 14 residues. The chain's CDR3 is CASSYQGGGTEAFF. In DNA, the CDR3 is TGTGCCAGCAGTTACCAGGGTGGAGGGACTGAAGCTTTCTTT.

The genes are TRBV18 and TRBJ2-1; a weak D match, TRBD2 (5 bases). Germline-derived CDR1 and CDR2 are KGHSH and LQKENI. V was pared by 0 bases and J by 8 bases, with 14 bases between. The CDR3 contains 15 residues. The CDR3 DNA sequence: TGTGCCAGCTCACCACCTTGGAGGTTAAGGGATGAGCAGTTCTTC. Amino acids: CASSPPWRLRDEQFF.

This clone was found a few times. This rearrangement joins TRBV28 to TRBJ1-2; D gene uncertain. Trimming took 3 bases from V and 0 from J, leaving 8 bases between them. The CDR3 extends over 14 amino acids. The germline gives CDR1 MDHEN, CDR2 SYDVKM. CDR3 in DNA: TGTGCCAGCAGTTTGCGCGGTTCTAACTATGGCTACACCTTC. This translates into CASSLRGSNYGYTF.

The chain has TRBV5-6 and TRBJ1-5, with D perhaps TRBD1 (5 bases). Trimming left V 4 bases short and J 5 bases short, with 16 bases between. This CDR3 spans 15 amino acids. The germline CDR1 and CDR2 sequences are SGHDT and YYEEEE. This CDR3 reads CASSPHQGSDQPQHF. CDR3 DNA: TGTGCCAGCAGCCCCCACCAGGGAAGCGATCAGCCCCAGCATTTT.

A remark on this clone: Sequence at one end of the junction differs from germline and may be a read error. The chain couples TRBV7-9 to TRBJ2-1; a possible D gene is TRBD1 (6 bases). CDR1 SEHNR and CDR2 FQNEAQ come from the germline V gene (reference sequence). CDR3 length equals 16 residues. The CDR3 loop reads CSSSLTLTGLYNEQFF. CDR3 sequence (DNA): TGTTCCAGCAGCTTGACCCTCACAGGGCTATATAATGAGCAGTTCTTC.

V gene TRBV25-1 combines with J gene TRBJ2-3; D gene ambiguous. This CDR3 has 17 residues. Germline loops: CDR1 MGHDK, CDR2 SYGVNS. Trimming stripped 4 bases from V and 1 base from J, with 18 bases between. The CDR3 DNA follows: TGTGCCAGCAGTGGGTCCAGACTGGTGGATGGCACAGATACGCAGTATTTT. The encoded protein is CASSGSRLVDGTDTQYF. The full variable domain, its missing parts supplied by reference TRBV25-1 and TRBJ2-3, is EADIYQTPRYLVIGTGKKITLECSQTMGHDKMYWYQQDPGMELHLIHYSYGVNSTEKGDLSSESTVSRIRTEHFPLTLESARPSHTSQYLCASSGSRLVDGTDTQYFGPGTRLTVL.

This clone was seen more than once but under ten times. The chain employs TRBV12-5 and TRBJ1-1; the D gene is possibly TRBD1 (5 bases). The germline V gene has CDR1 LGHNT and CDR2 FRNRAP. The CDR3 runs 15 residues. V was trimmed by 2 bases and J by 3 bases, leaving 13 bases between them. The CDR3 DNA is TGTGCTAGTGGTTTGTCAACCGGGGGGGACACTGAAGCTTTCTTT. Protein: CASGLSTGGDTEAFF.

J is TRBJ2-6 and V is TRBV28; D not certain. Germline V gene sequence: CDR1 MDHEN, CDR2 SYDVKM. V was shortened by 4 bases and J by 0 bases, with 10 bases between the two germline ends. The CDR3 totals 16 residues. CDR3 loop: CASSSPVPSGANVLTF. CDR3 DNA: TGTGCCAGCAGTTCCCCCGTTCCCTCTGGGGCCAACGTCCTGACTTTC.

The chain joins TRBV10-3 to TRBJ2-1; the D gene is possibly TRBD1 (5 bases). Per the germline V gene, CDR1 is ENHRY and CDR2 is SYGVKD. Trimming removed 6 bases from V and 1 base from J, with 10 bases in between. CDR3 length: 14 amino acids. CDR3 nucleotides: TGTGCCATCAGCAAACAGGATTCCTACAATGAGCAGTTCTTC. This encodes CAISKQDSYNEQFF.

This clone showed up just once. DNA of the CDR3: TGTGCCAGCAGTTCTTACGGACAGGGGGCCCTCCCGGCCACCGGGGAGCTGTTTTTT. The encoded protein is CASSSYGQGALPATGELFF. The J gene is TRBJ2-2, the V gene TRBV11-2; 11 bases agree with TRBD1. CDR1 is SGHAT and CDR2 is FQNNGV in the germline V gene. The CDR3 is 19 residues long. V dropped 6 bases and J dropped 4; count of bases not matched to a gene: 16.

This chain uses TRBV5-1 with TRBJ2-5; TRBD2 is a possible D gene (6 bases). Per the germline V gene, CDR1 is SGHRS and CDR2 is YFSETQ. The length of the CDR3 is 16 residues. V lost 0 bases and J lost 0, with 12 bases in between. The CDR3 here is CASSLGGSGYQETQYF. The CDR3, as DNA: TGCGCCAGCAGCTTGGGGGGTAGCGGTTACCAAGAGACCCAGTACTTC.

The CDR3 sequence: CASSGGGTPQETQYF. The DNA of the CDR3 is TGCGCCAGCAGCGGCGGGGGGACACCACAAGAGACCCAGTACTTC. V and J are TRBV5-1 and TRBJ2-5; 8 bases map to TRBD2. The germline gives CDR1 SGHRS, CDR2 YFSETQ. The length of the CDR3 is 15 residues. Trimming at V came to 4 bases and at J to 2 bases, leaving 7 bases not matched to a gene.

The V and J genes are TRBV4-3 and TRBJ1-5, with D unresolved. Trimming pared 0 bases from V and 7 bases from J, leaving 7 bases between. The CDR3 covers 13 residues. The germline gives CDR1 LGHNA, CDR2 YSLEER. The DNA of the CDR3 is TGCGCCAGCAGCCAAGATCGTGAGCAGCCCCAGCATTTT. It yields the protein CASSQDREQPQHF.

This sequence joins TRBV5-1 and TRBJ1-1; D unclear. The germline gives CDR1 SGHRS, CDR2 YFSETQ. The CDR3 contains 14 residues. V was shortened by 6 bases and J by 2 bases, with 14 bases between the two germline ends. CDR3 DNA: TGCGCCAGCACCCTTGGACTGTCTAACACTGAAGCTTTCTTT. Protein: CASTLGLSNTEAFF.

This sequence joins TRBV4-2 and TRBJ1-1; tentatively, D is TRBD1 (6 bases). Trimming pared 0 bases from V and 1 base from J, leaving 9 bases between. In germline, CDR1 is LGHNA, CDR2 YNFKEQ. This CDR3 is 15 amino acids long. CDR3 amino acids: CASSQEQGWNTEAFF. CDR3 coding DNA: TGTGCCAGCAGCCAAGAACAGGGATGGAACACTGAAGCTTTCTTT.

The chain couples TRBV9 to TRBJ2-7; D may be TRBD1 (6 bases). CDR3 length: 14 residues. V was clipped by 3 bases and J by 6 bases, with 16 bases between them. Germline values: CDR1 SGDLS, CDR2 YYNGEE. CDR3 residues: CASSAGALGGEQYF. The CDR3 DNA reads TGTGCCAGCAGCGCAGGGGCCTTAGGGGGCGAGCAGTACTTC.

The V gene is TRBV28, the J gene TRBJ1-4; tentatively, D is TRBD1 (5 bases). The V gene's germline CDR1 is MDHEN and CDR2 SYDVKM. Trimming stripped 6 bases from V and 3 bases from J, with 14 bases between. The CDR3 is made up of 15 amino acids. The CDR3 sequence: CASSLPMGPNEKLFF. In DNA form, the CDR3 reads TGTGCCAGCAGCCTCCCGATGGGGCCTAATGAAAAACTGTTTTTT.

The chain uses TRBV7-2 and TRBJ2-5; tentatively, D is TRBD1 (5 bases). Per germline, CDR1 SGHTA and CDR2 FQGNSA. The length of the CDR3 is 13 residues. Trimming shortened V by 6 bases and J by 4 bases, and 12 bases separated the two germline ends. The CDR3 sequence is CASSQQGPETQYF. Here the CDR3 DNA reads TGTGCCAGCAGTCAGCAGGGCCCAGAGACCCAGTACTTC.